This TCR beta chain was captured by sequencing in a study of blood T cell repertoires in COVID-19. Sequencing used immunoSEQ multiplex PCR; TCRdb keeps in-frame clones, though not all of them. The data hold tens of thousands of clones, with about 80% observed a single time. Sequences were obtained from peripheral blood. This receptor was obtained from a man aged 70-80 years with acute or convalescent COVID-19.

The CDR3 here is CASSFRIAGEVEQFF. The DNA of the CDR3 is TGCGCCAGCAGCTTTCGGATAGCGGGAGAAGTTGAGCAGTTCTTC. The chain couples TRBV5-1 to TRBJ2-1; 9 positions match TRBD2. Germline CDR1 reads SGHRS; CDR2 reads YFSETQ. The CDR3 runs to 15 residues. J lost 9 bases, V lost 2 bases, and 9 bases had no gene match.